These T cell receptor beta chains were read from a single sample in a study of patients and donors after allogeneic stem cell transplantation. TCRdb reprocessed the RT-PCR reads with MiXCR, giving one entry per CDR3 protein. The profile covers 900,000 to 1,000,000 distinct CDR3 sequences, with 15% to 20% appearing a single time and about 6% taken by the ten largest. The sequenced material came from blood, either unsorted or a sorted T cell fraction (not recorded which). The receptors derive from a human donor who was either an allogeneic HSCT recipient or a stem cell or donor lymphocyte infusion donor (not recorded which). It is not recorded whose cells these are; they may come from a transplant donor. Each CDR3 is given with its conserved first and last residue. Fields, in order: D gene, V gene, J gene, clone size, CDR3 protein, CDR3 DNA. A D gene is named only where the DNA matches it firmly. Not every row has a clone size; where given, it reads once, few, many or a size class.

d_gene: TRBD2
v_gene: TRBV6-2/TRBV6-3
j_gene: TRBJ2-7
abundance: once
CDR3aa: CASSRGLAGAGEQYF
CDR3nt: TGTGCCAGCAGCCGAGGACTAGCGGGGGCGGGCGAGCAGTACTTC

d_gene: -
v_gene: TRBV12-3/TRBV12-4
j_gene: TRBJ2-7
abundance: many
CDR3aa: CASTMTAGYEQYF
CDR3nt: TGTGCCAGCACCATGACAGCGGGCTACGAGCAGTACTTC

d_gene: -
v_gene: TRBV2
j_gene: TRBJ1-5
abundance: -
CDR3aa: CASSVETGLYF
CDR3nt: TGTGCCAGCAGTGTGGAAACAGGGCTGTATTTT

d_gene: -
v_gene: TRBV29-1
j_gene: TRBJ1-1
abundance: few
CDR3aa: CSVEVGGEVAFF
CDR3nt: TGCAGCGTTGAAGTTGGGGGGGAGGTAGCTTTCTTT

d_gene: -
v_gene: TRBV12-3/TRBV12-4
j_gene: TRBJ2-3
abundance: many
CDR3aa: CASSPGGTQYF
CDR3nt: TGTGCCAGCAGCCCCGGGGGTACGCAGTATTTT

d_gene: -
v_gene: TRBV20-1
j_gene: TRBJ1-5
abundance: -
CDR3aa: CSVYGQSSNQPQHF
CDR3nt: TGCAGTGTTTACGGACAGTCAAGCAATCAGCCCCAGCATTTT

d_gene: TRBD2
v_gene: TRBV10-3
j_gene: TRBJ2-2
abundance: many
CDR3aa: CAISGQTSGGTANTGELFF
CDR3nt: TGTGCCATCAGTGGGCAGACTAGCGGGGGCACCGCGAACACCGGGGAGCTGTTTTTT

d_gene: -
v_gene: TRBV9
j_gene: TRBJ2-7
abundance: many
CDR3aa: CASSVGGSWEEQYF
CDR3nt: TGTGCCAGCAGCGTAGGCGGGTCTTGGGAAGAGCAGTACTTC

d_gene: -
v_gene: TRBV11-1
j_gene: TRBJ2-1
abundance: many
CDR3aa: CASSFSIRVLNEQFF
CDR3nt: TGTGCCAGCAGCTTTAGTATCAGGGTACTCAATGAGCAGTTCTTC

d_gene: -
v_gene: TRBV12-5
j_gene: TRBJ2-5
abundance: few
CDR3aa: CASGPGLGSGVETQYF
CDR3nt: TGTGCTAGTGGTCCCGGTTTGGGTTCTGGGGTGGAGACCCAGTACTTC

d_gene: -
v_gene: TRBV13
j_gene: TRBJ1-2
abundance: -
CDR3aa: CASESDGGYTF
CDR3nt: TGTGCCAGCGAGTCTGACGGCGGCTACACCTTC

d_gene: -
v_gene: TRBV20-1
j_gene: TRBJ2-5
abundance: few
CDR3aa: CSATRTGTSKRGTQYF
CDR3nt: TGCAGTGCTACCCGAACCGGGACAAGCAAAAGGGGGACCCAGTACTTC

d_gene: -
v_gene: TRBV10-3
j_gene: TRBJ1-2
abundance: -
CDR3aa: CAISGREERGYTF
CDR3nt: TGTGCCATCAGTGGCCGGGAGGAGAGGGGCTACACCTTC

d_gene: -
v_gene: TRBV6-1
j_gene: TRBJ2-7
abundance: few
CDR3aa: CASRGGRSYEQYF
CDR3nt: TGTGCCAGCAGGGGCGGACGGTCCTACGAGCAGTACTTC

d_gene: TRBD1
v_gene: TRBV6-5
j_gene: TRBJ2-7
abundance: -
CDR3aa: CASTAQGAYQYF
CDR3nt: TGTGCCAGCACCGCACAGGGGGCATATCAGTACTTC

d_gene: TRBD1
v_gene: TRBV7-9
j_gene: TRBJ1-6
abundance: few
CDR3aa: CASSGQVSNSPLHF
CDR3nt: TGTGCCAGCAGTGGACAGGTTTCAAATTCACCCCTCCACTTT

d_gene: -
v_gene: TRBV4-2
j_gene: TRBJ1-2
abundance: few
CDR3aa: CASSQVGTLNYGYTF
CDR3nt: TGTGCCAGCAGCCAAGTTGGGACATTAAACTATGGCTACACCTTC

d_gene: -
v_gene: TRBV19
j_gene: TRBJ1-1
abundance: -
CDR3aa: CASSIRGVGTEAFF
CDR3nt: TGTGCCAGTAGTATCAGGGGTGTGGGGACTGAAGCTTTCTTT

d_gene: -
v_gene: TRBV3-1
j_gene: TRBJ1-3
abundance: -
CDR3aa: CASSQDLVRIPGNTIYF
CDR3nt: TGTGCCAGCAGCCAAGACCTGGTTCGTATCCCTGGAAACACCATATATTTT

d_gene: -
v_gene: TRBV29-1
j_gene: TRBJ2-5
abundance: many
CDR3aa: CSVEDPTRHGSTQYF
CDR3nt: TGCAGCGTTGAAGATCCGACTCGACATGGGTCCACCCAGTACTTC

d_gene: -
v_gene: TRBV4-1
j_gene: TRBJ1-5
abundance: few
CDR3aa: CASSQGEGISNQPQHF
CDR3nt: TGCGCCAGCAGCCAAGGGGAGGGGATTAGCAATCAGCCCCAGCATTTT

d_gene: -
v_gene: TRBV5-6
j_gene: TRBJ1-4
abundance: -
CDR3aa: CASNPRGAYEKLFF
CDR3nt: TGTGCCAGCAACCCGCGGGGGGCGTATGAAAAACTGTTTTTT

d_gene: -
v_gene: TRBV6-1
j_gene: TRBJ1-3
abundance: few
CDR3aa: CASRPRQGNSGNTIYF
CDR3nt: TGTGCCAGCAGACCCCGTCAGGGCAACTCTGGAAACACCATATATTTT

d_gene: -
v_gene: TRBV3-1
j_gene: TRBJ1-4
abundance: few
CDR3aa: CASSQGWRKEKLFF
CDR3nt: TGTGCCAGCAGCCAAGGATGGCGAAAGGAAAAACTGTTTTTT

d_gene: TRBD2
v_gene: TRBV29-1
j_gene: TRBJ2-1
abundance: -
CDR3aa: CSVEGLAGGLFF
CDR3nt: TGCAGCGTTGAGGGTTTAGCGGGAGGGCTGTTCTTC